Listed below are T cell receptor beta chains from one sample, sequenced in a study of T cells in Graves' hyperthyroidism and ophthalmopathy. Using its own MiXCR run on the multiplex PCR reads, TCRdb lists one record per CDR3 protein. The sample contains 550,000 to 600,000 distinct CDR3 sequences, approximately 15% of which appear only once. Input material: blood. The receptors were sampled from a woman younger than 35 with Graves' ophthalmopathy. Each CDR3 is given with its conserved first and last residue. D genes are given only for firm matches. Clone size appears in some rows only: once, few, many, or a class for an expanded clone.

>many|TRBV2|TRBJ2-1|NA
CASFGGSYNEQFF
TGTGCCAGCTTTGGAGGAAGCTACAATGAGCAGTTCTTC
>many|TRBV7-9|TRBJ2-1|TRBD2
CASSNGTSVYNEQFF
TGTGCCAGCAGTAACGGGACTAGTGTCTACAATGAGCAGTTCTTC
>many|TRBV27|TRBJ2-1|TRBD2
CASSFFLAGTLSIQWGGQFF
TGTGCCAGCAGTTTCTTCCTAGCGGGTACCCTTTCTATACAATGGGGTGGGCAGTTCTTC
>NA|TRBV5-1|TRBJ2-2|TRBD1
CASRGQTDTGELFF
TGCGCCAGCAGGGGACAGACAGACACCGGGGAGCTGTTTTTT
>many|TRBV12-3/TRBV12-4|TRBJ2-3|TRBD1
CASRRDRYTDTQYF
TGTGCCAGCAGAAGGGACAGGTACACAGATACGCAGTATTTT
>many|TRBV20-1|TRBJ1-1|NA
CSARDRTVNTEAFF
TGCAGTGCTAGAGACCGGACAGTGAACACTGAAGCTTTCTTT
>many|TRBV5-1|TRBJ2-2|TRBD2
CASSLGTSGRVGELFF
TGCGCCAGCAGCCTGGGGACTAGCGGGAGAGTCGGGGAGCTGTTTTTT
>many|TRBV13|TRBJ2-3|NA
CASSLQLATTDTQYF
TGTGCCAGCAGCTTACAGTTAGCGACCACAGATACGCAGTATTTT
>few|TRBV19|TRBJ2-7|NA
CASSIQVSYEQYF
TGTGCCAGTAGTATACAGGTATCCTACGAGCAGTACTTC
>NA|TRBV6-2/TRBV6-3|TRBJ2-1|TRBD2
CASSYSRLAGIYNEQFF
TGTGCCAGCAGTTACTCTAGGCTAGCGGGCATCTACAATGAGCAGTTCTTC
>many|TRBV6-2/TRBV6-3|TRBJ2-5|NA
CASRTGPQETQYF
TGTGCCAGCAGGACGGGTCCCCAAGAGACCCAGTACTTC
>many|TRBV7-2|TRBJ2-1|NA
CASSYLGSQQFF
TGTGCCAGCAGCTACCTGGGGAGTCAGCAGTTCTTC
>many|TRBV7-2|TRBJ2-3|TRBD2
CASSPSPRTSGSPDTQYF
TGTGCCAGCAGCCCTAGCCCTAGGACTAGCGGGAGTCCAGATACGCAGTATTTT
>many|TRBV5-4|TRBJ2-1|NA
CASSLAGLAVYEQFF
TGTGCCAGCAGCTTGGCCGGTCTAGCCGTATATGAGCAGTTCTTC
>NA|TRBV11-1|TRBJ1-1|NA
CASSLLGGVDRAFF
TGTGCCAGCAGCTTATTAGGGGGAGTGGACAGAGCTTTCTTT
>many|TRBV13|TRBJ1-3|NA
CASSFVGHSGNTIYF
TGTGCCAGCAGCTTTGTAGGCCACTCTGGAAACACCATATATTTT
>few|TRBV7-2|TRBJ2-5|NA
CASSPSALGYQETQYF
TGTGCCAGCAGCCCATCGGCCCTGGGCTACCAAGAGACCCAGTACTTC
>NA|TRBV6-2/TRBV6-3|TRBJ1-2|TRBD1
CASSSIDRERGYGYTF
TGTGCCAGCAGTTCTATTGACAGGGAACGCGGCTATGGCTACACCTTC
>many|TRBV27|TRBJ2-7|NA
CASSLGGAAAGEYEQYF
TGTGCCAGCAGTTTGGGGGGGGCCGCCGCCGGGGAATACGAGCAGTACTTC
>many|TRBV27|TRBJ2-4|NA
CASSVSWGAKNIQYF
TGTGCCAGCAGTGTGTCGTGGGGGGCCAAAAACATTCAGTACTTC
>many|TRBV13|TRBJ2-7|NA
CASSLGRAGQYF
TGTGCCAGCAGCTTAGGGAGAGCAGGGCAGTACTTC
>many|TRBV24-1|TRBJ1-5|NA
CATSKEGAQHF
TGTGCCACCAGTAAGGAGGGGGCCCAGCATTTT
>many|TRBV9|TRBJ2-5|NA
CASSAHTGIEAETQYF
TGTGCCAGCAGCGCCCACACAGGGATAGAGGCGGAGACCCAGTACTTC
>few|TRBV29-1|TRBJ2-5|TRBD2
CSVERGEATGETQYF
TGCAGCGTTGAACGGGGGGAGGCCACGGGCGAGACCCAGTACTTC
>NA|TRBV28|TRBJ1-1|NA
CASRGESEAFF
TGTGCCAGTCGAGGGGAGAGTGAAGCTTTCTTT
>few|TRBV6-1|TRBJ1-2|NA
CASTKSGGDYGYTF
TGTGCCAGCACTAAAAGTGGAGGGGACTATGGCTACACCTTC
>NA|TRBV30|TRBJ1-2|TRBD1
CAWTGYRGQFVLYGYTF
TGTGCCTGGACAGGGTACAGGGGGCAGTTTGTCCTCTATGGCTACACCTTC
>many|TRBV28|TRBJ2-7|TRBD1
CASSILGTGEGEQYF
TGTGCCAGCAGTATCCTAGGGACAGGGGAAGGTGAGCAGTACTTC
>NA|TRBV2|TRBJ2-3|NA
CAGGQSTDTQYF
TGCGCCGGGGGGCAGAGCACAGATACGCAGTATTTT
>many|TRBV5-1|TRBJ2-7|TRBD1
CASSLAWRTGSYEQYF
TGCGCCAGCAGCTTGGCCTGGCGGACAGGCTCCTACGAGCAGTACTTC
>few|TRBV4-1|TRBJ2-5|TRBD2
CASSQRTSGRREETQYF
TGCGCCAGCAGCCAGAGGACTAGCGGGAGGAGAGAAGAGACCCAGTACTTC
>few|TRBV7-2|TRBJ2-7|TRBD1
CASSLGRPGGPYEQYF
TGTGCCAGCAGCTTAGGTAGGCCAGGGGGCCCCTACGAGCAGTACTTC
>many|TRBV25-1|TRBJ2-7|NA
CASTPLGVYEQYF
TGTGCCAGCACCCCTCTAGGAGTGTACGAGCAGTACTTC
>many|TRBV7-2|TRBJ2-7|NA
CASSLERWTSVNSYEQYF
TGTGCCAGCAGCTTAGAGAGGTGGACATCCGTTAACTCCTACGAGCAGTACTTC
>many|TRBV27|TRBJ1-6|NA
CASSLRARGFSYNSPLHF
TGTGCCAGCAGTTTAAGGGCGCGGGGGTTCTCCTATAATTCACCCCTCCACTTT
>NA|TRBV7-9|TRBJ2-7|NA
CASSYQGGGQYF
TGTGCCAGCAGCTATCAGGGGGGGGGGCAGTACTTC
>few|TRBV5-1|TRBJ2-5|TRBD2
CASSFGSGEETQYF
TGCGCCAGCAGCTTCGGGAGCGGGGAAGAGACCCAGTACTTC
>NA|TRBV19|TRBJ2-5|NA
CASSDNLYQETQYF
TGTGCCAGTAGTGACAACCTGTACCAAGAGACCCAGTACTTC
>NA|TRBV5-1|TRBJ1-6|TRBD1
CASSLGGTGGSPLHF
TGCGCCAGCAGCTTAGGGGGGACAGGGGGTTCACCCCTCCACTTT
>many|TRBV24-1|TRBJ1-1|NA
CATSGNTLNTEAFF
TGTGCCACCAGCGGTAACACCTTAAACACTGAAGCTTTCTTT
>few|TRBV7-9|TRBJ1-2|NA
CASSLGGGRGGYTF
TGTGCCAGCAGCTTGGGTGGGGGGCGCGGTGGCTACACCTTC
>few|TRBV14|TRBJ2-2|NA
CASSRGLLRTGELFF
TGTGCCAGCAGCCGGGGCCTCCTTCGGACCGGGGAGCTGTTTTTT
>many|TRBV20-1|TRBJ2-7|NA
CSAWGDGSYEQYF
TGCAGTGCTTGGGGGGACGGATCCTACGAGCAGTACTTC
>NA|TRBV30|TRBJ2-7|TRBD2
CAWSSSSSGSFYEQYF
TGTGCCTGGAGTTCCTCCTCTAGCGGGAGTTTTTACGAGCAGTACTTC
>few|TRBV20-1|TRBJ2-2|NA
CSARDILASRKNTGELFF
TGCAGTGCTAGAGATATTTTAGCTAGCCGTAAAAACACCGGGGAGCTGTTTTTT
>many|TRBV2|TRBJ1-5|NA
CASSRASGGYSNQPQHF
TGTGCCAGCAGCAGGGCGTCGGGGGGCTATAGCAATCAGCCCCAGCATTTT